A selection of T cell receptor beta chains follows, all from one sample in a study of blood T cell repertoires in COVID-19. The assay was immunoSEQ multiplex PCR, and TCRdb's table has in-frame clones only and misses some. The data hold about 100,000 clones, with around 90% observed a single time. Material for sequencing was peripheral blood. The receptors originated from a woman aged 55-75 years with acute or convalescent COVID-19. CDR3s include the opening cysteine and the closing phenylalanine or tryptophan. Fields, in order: V gene, J gene, clone size, D gene, CDR3 DNA, CDR3 protein. A D gene is named only where the DNA matches it firmly. Some rows mark clone size as missing; the rest say once, few, many or name a class of expanded clone.

V: TRBV12-3/TRBV12-4
J: TRBJ1-2
size: -
D: TRBD1
DNA: TGTGCCAGCAGGGCAGGGGGCGGCTATGGCTACACCTTC
CDR3: CASRAGGGYGYTF

V: TRBV5-1
J: TRBJ2-1
size: -
D: -
DNA: TGCGCCAGCAGCGGGAGTACGGGAGCCTACAATGAGCAGTTCTTC
CDR3: CASSGSTGAYNEQFF

V: TRBV7-3
J: TRBJ2-3
size: once
D: -
DNA: TGTGCCAGCAGCTTAACGAGCGGGAGCACAGATACGCAGTATTTT
CDR3: CASSLTSGSTDTQYF

V: TRBV5-1
J: TRBJ1-2
size: once
D: -
DNA: TGCGCCAGCAGCTTGGAGACGACAAAAGCCAATGGCTACACCTTC
CDR3: CASSLETTKANGYTF

V: TRBV20-1
J: TRBJ2-3
size: -
D: TRBD2
DNA: TGCAGTGCTAGTATGACTAGCGGGGGCACAGATACGCAGTATTTT
CDR3: CSASMTSGGTDTQYF

V: TRBV3-1/TRBV3-2
J: TRBJ2-7
size: -
D: TRBD2
DNA: TGTGCCAGCAGCCAAGATCGGGAGGGGTTCTACGAGCAGTACTTC
CDR3: CASSQDREGFYEQYF

V: TRBV28
J: TRBJ1-1
size: once
D: TRBD1
DNA: TGTGCCAGCAGTAGACAGGGAAACATGAACACTGAAGCTTTCTTT
CDR3: CASSRQGNMNTEAFF

V: TRBV24-1
J: TRBJ2-1
size: -
D: TRBD1
DNA: TGTGCCACCAGTGATATGGGACAGGTATACAATGAGCAGTTCTTC
CDR3: CATSDMGQVYNEQFF

V: TRBV9
J: TRBJ2-7
size: -
D: TRBD2
DNA: TGTGCCAGCAGCGTAGATCCTAGCGGAACCTACGAGCAGTACTTC
CDR3: CASSVDPSGTYEQYF

V: TRBV19
J: TRBJ2-3
size: -
D: -
DNA: TGTGCCAGTACCCCCACCGCGTGGGAGGCCACAGATACGCAGTATTTT
CDR3: CASTPTAWEATDTQYF

V: TRBV30
J: TRBJ1-2
size: -
D: -
DNA: TGTGCCTGGAGGCCCCAGGGCAATGGCTACACCTTC
CDR3: CAWRPQGNGYTF

V: TRBV28
J: TRBJ2-1
size: once
D: -
DNA: TGTGCCAGCAGTTTACCCTCGGGGAATGAGCAGTTCTTC
CDR3: CASSLPSGNEQFF

V: TRBV20-1
J: TRBJ1-2
size: -
D: TRBD1
DNA: TGCAGTGCTAGTTCGACAGGGTTAGCAGTGTTCTACACCTTC
CDR3: CSASSTGLAVFYTF

V: TRBV5-1
J: TRBJ2-5
size: -
D: -
DNA: TGCGCCAGCAGCTTGGGGACAGTAAACGCGGCACGGGAGACCCAGTACTTC
CDR3: CASSLGTVNAARETQYF

V: TRBV27
J: TRBJ2-7
size: -
D: -
DNA: TGTGCCAGCAGTCCCTGGGGCGCGTTGAACGAGCAGTACTTC
CDR3: CASSPWGALNEQYF

V: TRBV7-9
J: TRBJ2-2
size: -
D: -
DNA: TGTGCCAGCAGCTTAAACGTAGCGTTCAACACCGGGGAGCTGTTTTTT
CDR3: CASSLNVAFNTGELFF

V: TRBV12-3/TRBV12-4
J: TRBJ1-1
size: -
D: TRBD1
DNA: TGTGCCAGCAGTTTAGGACAGGGGACTGAAGCTTTCTTT
CDR3: CASSLGQGTEAFF